This TCR beta chain was found in a study of T cells after somatic rescue of genetic block. TCRdb's copy holds only in-frame clones and misses some; the assay was immunoSEQ multiplex PCR. The repertoire consists of 110,000 or so clones, with 75% to 95% occurring once and the leading ten covering 1.4%. V lost 4 bases to trimming and J lost 1 base, with 14 bases between them. This CDR3 spans 14 amino acids. Germline-derived CDR1 and CDR2 are SQVTM and ANQGSEA. The TCR sequence derives from a woman aged 18 to 35. V gene TRBV29-1 combines with J gene TRBJ2-7; no clear D. Sequenced material: peripheral blood mononuclear cells (PBMCs). CDR3: CSVGDTIGSYEQYF. In DNA, the CDR3 is TGCAGCGTTGGGGATACTATAGGATCCTACGAGCAGTACTTC.